The 10 T cell receptor beta chains in this list originate from one sample, sequenced in a study of blood T cells in healthy people across ages. Through a sample-barcoded 5' primer and a J-beta primer mix, a second PCR was run for about 6 to 11 cycles. Via MiXCR, TCRdb re-called the 5' RACE reads, giving one row per CDR3 protein. Of 600,000 to 850,000 distinct CDR3 sequences in the sample, roughly 25% are singletons; the top ten hold roughly 9%. This sample also appeared in a second study, on T cells of mothers and their children.

Specimen: blood. These receptors came from a boy younger than 18 in good health.

This clonotype has more than one count but fewer than ten. This sequence joins TRBV25-1 and TRBJ1-6, with D tentatively TRBD1 (5 bases). CDR3 length: 13 amino acids. Looked up from germline, CDR1 is MGHDK and CDR2 is SYGVNS. V was cut by 5 bases and J by 7 bases, with 9 bases left in between. The CDR3, as DNA: TGTGCCAGCAGTATCCCAGGGAATTCACCCCTCCACTTT. Its translation is CASSIPGNSPLHF.

The chain uses TRBV29-1 and TRBJ2-5; perhaps TRBD1 as D (5 bases). The J call may be mistaken, given a closer DNA end match to TRBJ2-1. The CDR3 is 10 residues long. Germline values: CDR1 SQVTM, CDR2 ANQGSEA. The CDR3 region has the DNA TGCAGCGTAGGGGCGTTAGACCAGTTCTTC. It encodes CSVGALDQFF.

The V gene is TRBV12-3 or TRBV12-4, the J gene TRBJ2-7, with D tentatively TRBD1 (5 bases). Trimming removed 4 bases at V and 4 bases at J, with 17 bases between. The CDR3 is 15 amino acids. CDR3 region: CASSSQGNRGYEQYF. The DNA for the CDR3 is TGTGCCAGCAGTTCCCAGGGTAATAGGGGATACGAGCAGTACTTC.

This clonotype was detected a few times. The chain uses TRBV29-1 and TRBJ2-6; tentatively, D is TRBD2 (6 bases). The germline V and J ends were trimmed by 3 bases and 2 bases, with 11 bases remaining between them. Germline V gives CDR1 SQVTM, CDR2 ANQGSEA. The CDR3 extends over 15 amino acids. CDR3 protein: CSVEGGPAGANVLTF. Here the CDR3 DNA reads TGCAGCGTTGAGGGGGGACCCGCTGGGGCCAACGTCCTGACTTTC.

This rearrangement joins TRBV20-1 to TRBJ2-3, with unresolved D. The ends were cut back, 0 bases at V and 0 bases at J, with 13 bases in the middle. The germline gives CDR1 DFQATT, CDR2 SNEGSKA (reference sequence). The CDR3 contains 16 residues. CDR3 nucleotide sequence: TGCAGTGCTAGAGATGTGAACGCAGGCAGCACAGATACGCAGTATTTT. Residues: CSARDVNAGSTDTQYF.

The gene calls are TRBV29-1 and TRBJ2-5; D remains unclear. The CDR3 is 12 amino acids. Germline assignment: CDR1 SQVTM and CDR2 ANQGSEA. The CDR3 here is CPQSGQSYERYF. CDR3 nucleotides: TGCCCTCAGTCGGGCCAGTCCTACGAGCGGTACTTC. Full variable domain (outside the CDR3, taken from reference TRBV29-1 and TRBJ2-5): SAVISQKPSRDICQRGTSLTIQCQVDSQVTMMFWYRQQPGQSLTLIATANQGSEATYESGFVIDKFPISRPNLTFSTLTVSNMSPEDSSIYLCPQSGQSYERYFGPGTRLLVL.

This clonotype has only a few counts. The chain recombines TRBV6-5 with TRBJ2-7, with 10 nucleotides matching TRBD1. The CDR3 loop spans 14 amino acids. With V trimmed by 5 bases and J by 6 bases, 7 bases remained unmatched. CDR1 is MNHEY, CDR2 SVGAGI, per germline. CDR3 residues: CASSLGQGRSEQYF. In nucleotides, the CDR3 is TGTGCCAGCAGTCTGGGACAGGGGAGAAGCGAGCAGTACTTC.

The chain uses TRBV5-1 and TRBJ2-7; TRBD2 might be the D (5 bases). The V gene lost 3 bases and the J gene lost 5 bases, with 18 bases spanning the gap. The CDR3 is 15 amino acids. Germline CDR1 and CDR2: SGHRS and YFSETQ. The CDR3 sequence: CASSSLGLLGDEQYF. CDR3 coding DNA: TGCGCCAGCAGCTCCTTAGGACTTCTCGGGGACGAGCAGTACTTC.

This clonotype was detected a few times. V is TRBV7-8 and J is TRBJ2-5; TRBD1 matches 9 bases. Germline CDR1 is SGHVS and CDR2 is FQNEAQ. Trimming at V came to 1 base and at J to 1 base, leaving 4 bases not matched to a gene. CDR3 length: 16 amino acids. This CDR3 reads CASSLVGTGLQETQYF. CDR3 DNA: TGTGCCAGCAGCTTAGTTGGGACAGGGCTCCAAGAGACCCAGTACTTC.

This clonotype was counted only a few times. The CDR3 nucleotides read TGCGCCAGCAGCCCGACGACTAGCGGACTCTCCTACGAGCAGTACTTC. This gives the protein CASSPTTSGLSYEQYF. The chain couples TRBV4-1 to TRBJ2-5; TRBD2 agrees at 9 bases. The J call may be wrong; the DNA end is better matched by TRBJ2-7. The CDR3 runs 16 residues. Germline CDR1 MGHRA, CDR2 YSYEKL.